The T cell receptor (beta chain) under discussion was sequenced for a study of cytomegalovirus exposure and HLA in healthy donors. Background on the study: Assignment to the Caucasian-associated ancestry cluster applied to about 80% of the roughly 420 genotyped donors. Findings and caveats of the study: Presence/absence analysis assumed near-uniform sequencing depth across donors.

PCR primers comprised 60 Vbeta and 13 Jbeta primers. The assay was immunoSEQ multiplex PCR, and TCRdb's table has in-frame clones only and misses some. The profile shows about 120,000 clones, more than 65% of them singletons. Note on this clone: Antigen: not known.

The CDR3 sequence is 14 residues long. Germline V gene sequence: CDR1 SGHRS, CDR2 YFSETQ. V was pared by 0 bases and J by 4 bases, with 2 bases of the junction left unmatched. Sequenced material: PBMCs. The sequence was collected from a human donor in good health. The rearrangement links TRBV5-1 to TRBJ1-1; 8 nucleotides line up with TRBD1. CDR3 sequence (DNA): TGCGCCAGCAGCTTGGAGGACAGGGTCACTGAAGCTTTCTTT. The encoded protein is CASSLEDRVTEAFF.